Presented here are 16 T cell receptor beta chains from one specimen sequenced in a study of CD8+ T cells in alopecia areata. Extraction of RNA preceded its reverse transcription into cDNA, which served as the sequencing template. TCRdb's table, derived via immunoSEQ multiplex PCR, lists solely in-frame clones and lacks some. The table shows over 150,000 clones, with roughly 50% occurring only once. Sequencing used CD8+ T cells sorted from blood. The receptors were sampled from a human donor in good health.

The chain combines TRBV11-2 with TRBJ2-7, with D possibly TRBD1 on 7 matching bases. The CDR3 contains 16 residues. V lost 1 base and J 2 bases, leaving 15 bases between the germline ends. Germline lookup yields CDR1 SGHAT and CDR2 FQNNGV. The CDR3 DNA sequence: TGTGCCAGCAGCTTAGTAGCGGACAGGACGACCTACGAGCAGTACTTC. Protein: CASSLVADRTTYEQYF.

This clone was seen only once. This chain links TRBV15 with TRBJ2-7, with TRBD1 identical over 8 bases. Germline assignment: CDR1 LNHNV and CDR2 YYDKDF (reference sequence). The CDR3 spans 15 residues. The V gene end was trimmed by 3 bases and the J gene end by 6 bases; junction bases not matched to a gene: 10. DNA of the CDR3: TGTGCCACCAGCAGTCAACGGGACAGGTCGGTCGAGCAGTACTTC. It yields the protein CATSSQRDRSVEQYF.

J is TRBJ1-2 and V is TRBV9; 9 bases map to TRBD1. Germline CDR1 and CDR2: SGDLS and YYNGEE. The CDR3 loop spans 16 amino acids. J gave up 1 base and V 0 bases, and 4 bases lay outside the gene matches. CDR3 bases: TGTGCCAGCAGCGTAGAACAGGGGGCGGATAACTATGGCTACACCTTC. Its translation is CASSVEQGADNYGYTF.

The chain is built from TRBV6-5 and TRBJ1-2, with 7 bases lining up with TRBD1. The CDR3 length is 15 residues. The V gene end was trimmed by 0 bases and the J gene end by 4 bases; junction bases not matched to a gene: 5. Germline values: CDR1 MNHEY, CDR2 SVGAGI. CDR3 region: CASSYSEQGFYGYTF. The CDR3 DNA follows: TGTGCCAGCAGTTACTCTGAACAGGGGTTCTATGGCTACACCTTC.

This chain joins TRBV19 and TRBJ1-4, with D possibly TRBD1 on 6 matching bases. V lost 5 bases to trimming and J lost 4 bases, with 17 bases between them. Germline V gives CDR1 LNHDA, CDR2 SQIVND (reference sequence). CDR3 length: 16 residues. CDR3 loop: CASSPRWGPLNEKLFF. In nucleotides, the CDR3 is TGTGCCAGTAGTCCTCGGTGGGGGCCTCTTAATGAAAAACTGTTTTTT.

The chain links TRBV14 to TRBJ2-2; TRBD1 aligns across 8 bases. The CDR3 contains 15 residues. Germline V gives CDR1 SGHDN, CDR2 FVKESK. The V and J ends lost 5 bases and 6 bases, in that order; junction bases with no gene match: 8. CDR3: CASSSRDRLAGELFF. As DNA, the CDR3 is TGTGCCAGCAGCTCCCGGGACAGGTTGGCCGGGGAGCTGTTTTTT.

This chain links TRBV13 with TRBJ1-1; 8 bases are shared with TRBD1. CDR1 is PRHDT, CDR2 FYEKMQ, per germline (reference sequence). The V segment lost 6 bases and the J segment 4 bases; nucleotides outside the gene matches: 10. This CDR3 spans 15 amino acids. In DNA, the CDR3 is TGTGCCAGCAGTCCGACAGGGGAAGGAAGCACTGAAGCTTTCTTT. Encoded protein: CASSPTGEGSTEAFF.

The rearrangement joins TRBV4-1 to TRBJ2-1; TRBD1 is a possible D gene (6 bases). Germline V gene data show CDR1 as MGHRA and CDR2 as YSYEKL. Trimming took 3 bases from V and 6 from J, leaving 18 bases between them. The CDR3 length is 16 residues. This CDR3 reads CASSQGRAPRGNEQFF. The CDR3 DNA sequence: TGCGCCAGCAGCCAGGGCCGGGCACCCAGGGGCAATGAGCAGTTCTTC.

The chain joins TRBV14 to TRBJ2-5; D gene uncertain. Trimming cost V 4 bases and J 0 bases, with 6 bases left between them. CDR3 length: 13 amino acids. Germline values: CDR1 SGHDN, CDR2 FVKESK. Written as DNA, the CDR3 is TGTGCCAGCAGCCGGCTGAACCAAGAGACCCAGTACTTC. Protein product: CASSRLNQETQYF.

The chain couples TRBV6-1 to TRBJ1-1; D is unresolved. Between the trimmed V and J ends, which lost 6 bases and 4 bases, there was a span of 18 bases. This CDR3 has 15 amino acids. Per germline, CDR1 MNHNS and CDR2 SASEGT. CDR3 in amino acids: CASSGEVNFPTEAFF. Here the CDR3 DNA reads TGTGCCAGCAGCGGGGAAGTTAACTTTCCCACTGAAGCTTTCTTT.

As for this clone: The sample holds other DNA sequences that translate to the same CDR3. V is TRBV14 and J is TRBJ2-7; D is unclear. V lost 0 bases, J lost 4 bases, and 4 bases lay in between. CDR3 length equals 12 residues. The germline CDR1 and CDR2 sequences are SGHDN and FVKESK. For the CDR3, the DNA is TGTGCCAGCAGCCAAGAGGGGTACGAGCAGTACTTC. This codes for CASSQEGYEQYF.

The chain uses TRBV7-9 and TRBJ1-1; 12 bases are shared with TRBD1. Losses at the gene ends were 6 bases for V and 1 base for J; bases not matched to a gene: 3. The CDR3 totals 15 residues. CDR1 and CDR2 from the germline V gene are SEHNR and FQNEAQ (reference sequence). CDR3 coding DNA: TGTGCCAGCAGGACGGGACAGGGGGCGAACACTGAAGCTTTCTTT. Translation: CASRTGQGANTEAFF.

V is TRBV7-2 and J is TRBJ2-3, with 7 bases identical to TRBD2. Looked up from germline, CDR1 is SGHTA and CDR2 is FQGNSA. Unmatched junction bases numbered 4, after V lost 4 bases and J lost 0 bases. The CDR3 covers 15 residues. The CDR3 spells CASSSRDYSTDTQYF. The CDR3 bases are TGTGCCAGCAGCTCCCGGGACTATAGCACAGATACGCAGTATTTT.

The chain combines TRBV28 with TRBJ2-7; D might be TRBD1 (6 bases). Trimming took 5 bases from V and 7 from J, leaving 18 bases between them. This CDR3 has 14 amino acids. The germline V gene encodes CDR1 MDHEN and CDR2 SYDVKM. CDR3 sequence (DNA): TGTGCCAGCAGTCAACAAACAGGGTGGGGGGAGCAGTACTTC. Amino acid sequence: CASSQQTGWGEQYF. Filled out from reference TRBV28 and TRBJ2-7, the complete variable domain reads DVKVTQSSRYLVKRTGEKVFLECVQDMDHENMFWYRQDPGLGLRLIYFSYDVKMKEKGDIPEGYSVSREKKERFSLILESASTNQTSMYLCASSQQTGWGEQYFGPGTRLTVT.

V usage is TRBV5-1 and J usage is TRBJ2-7; no clear D gene. The CDR3 totals 14 residues. Deletions cut 3 bases from V and 4 bases from J, with 14 bases between. CDR1 and CDR2 (germline): SGHRS, YFSETQ. The CDR3: CASSSGEARYEQYF. DNA for the CDR3: TGCGCCAGCAGCTCCGGAGAGGCCCGGTACGAGCAGTACTTC.

J is TRBJ1-1 and V is TRBV2, with 7 nucleotides matching TRBD1. The CDR3 consists of 13 residues. Germline V gene sequence: CDR1 SNHLY, CDR2 FYNNEI. V gave up 6 bases and J gave up 5 bases; unmatched junction bases: 6. The DNA of the CDR3 is TGTGCCAGCAGAAGACAGGGTGGAACTGAAGCTTTCTTT. Translation gives CASRRQGGTEAFF.